This TCR beta chain was sequenced for a study of control samples from healthy donors and cancer patients. Sequenced by immunoSEQ multiplex PCR; TCRdb stores in-frame clones only, minus some. The profile shows 160,000 or so clones, around 94% of them singletons. Sequenced material: PBMCs. This sequence originates from a man in his sixties with colorectal cancer.

CDR3 sequence: CATSDPGTGGRYGYTF. The DNA of the CDR3 is TGTGCCACCAGTGATCCCGGGACAGGGGGCCGCTATGGCTACACCTTC. The V and J genes are TRBV24-1 and TRBJ1-2, with 12 bases matching TRBD1. Germline lookup yields CDR1 KGHDR and CDR2 SFDVKD. This CDR3 contains 16 residues. V was pared by 3 bases and J by 4 bases, with 5 bases of the junction left unmatched.